These 15 T cell receptor beta chains share one sample of origin, sequenced in a study of human T cells and chemical hapten exposure. One entry per CDR3 protein, called by TCRdb with MiXCR from the RACE reads. Altogether 30,000 to 40,000 distinct CDR3 sequences are present, 9.5% being singletons, with the ten largest covering roughly 25%. Time point described: patch test 3, about 24 weeks after DPC sensitization. Sample treatment: therapeutic diphenylcyclopropenone sensitization with weekly scalp DPC. Total RNA was isolated from whole blood that had not been fractionated. Sequenced material: whole blood, taken in connection with sensitization to the hapten diphenylcyclopropenone (DPC). These receptors all stem from a man aged 50-59 years with alopecia areata. Some clones in this sample may be carry-over from other donors' samples.

In this sample, this clonotype turned up a few times. This chain uses TRBV19 with TRBJ2-1, with TRBD1 matching 7 bases. J lost 0 bases, V lost 7 bases, and 6 bases had no gene match. CDR1 and CDR2 (germline): LNHDA, SQIVND (reference sequence). The CDR3 consists of 15 residues. The CDR3 loop reads CASTQGVNSYNEQFF. DNA for the CDR3: TGTGCCAGTACCCAGGGGGTAAACTCCTACAATGAGCAGTTCTTC.

This clonotype was observed at least ten times. CDR3 amino acids: CATQARIYNEQFF. The CDR3 nucleotides are TGTGCCACCCAAGCCAGGATCTACAATGAGCAGTTCTTC. V is TRBV6-2 or TRBV6-3 and J is TRBJ2-1; D gene ambiguous. Germline V gives CDR1 MNHEY, CDR2 SVGEGT. V gave up 10 bases and J gave up 3 bases, with 13 bases separating them. This CDR3 is built from 13 residues.

CDR3 in amino acids: CASRRTGGHGELFF. The CDR3 DNA sequence: TGTGCCAGCAGGCGGACAGGAGGTCACGGGGAGCTGTTTTTT. The chain carries TRBV12-3 or TRBV12-4 and TRBJ2-2, with 7 bases that match TRBD1. The CDR3 is 14 residues long. V trimming: 6 bases; J trimming: 7 bases; junction bases outside the gene matches: 8.

This clonotype was seen many times. This chain connects TRBV20-1 to TRBJ1-2; 7 bases agree with TRBD1. CDR1 is DFQATT and CDR2 is SNEGSKA in the germline V gene (reference sequence). V trimming: 3 bases; J trimming: 4 bases; junction bases outside the gene matches: 11. The CDR3 length is 15 residues. CDR3 DNA sequence: TGCAGTGCTAGCCCCGCTACTCGACAGGGCTATGGCTACACCTTC. Encoded protein: CSASPATRQGYGYTF.

This clonotype was detected a few times. The chain recombines TRBV2 with TRBJ1-5, with a weak D call TRBD1 (5 bases). The CDR3 spans 15 residues. Trimming cost V 4 bases and J 0 bases, with 10 bases left between them. The germline V gene encodes CDR1 SNHLY and CDR2 FYNNEI. In DNA form, the CDR3 reads TGTGCCAGCAGTGCGGTGGGGCTTAGCAATCAGCCCCAGCATTTT. Translation gives CASSAVGLSNQPQHF.

This clonotype was counted many times. The chain has TRBV20-1 and TRBJ2-2; D might be TRBD1 or TRBD2, each matching 5 bases. CDR3 length equals 15 residues. Germline lookup yields CDR1 DFQATT and CDR2 SNEGSKA (reference sequence). V lost 3 bases and J 4 bases, leaving 15 bases between the germline ends. In DNA, the CDR3 is TGCAGTGCTAGGGTCGTGGGGACCATCACCGGGGAGCTGTTTTTT. It yields the protein CSARVVGTITGELFF.

This clonotype was detected ten times or more. The J gene is TRBJ1-2, the V gene TRBV29-1, with D possibly TRBD1 on 5 matching bases. The CDR3 contains 14 residues. Germline loops: CDR1 SQVTM, CDR2 ANQGSEA. V lost 4 bases and J 5 bases, leaving 17 bases between the germline ends. The CDR3 nucleotides are TGCAGCGTTGGACCAGGAGGGGCTAGATATGGCTACACCTTC. Translated: CSVGPGGARYGYTF.

This clonotype was seen at least ten times. The chain employs TRBV5-4 and TRBJ2-1; D perhaps matches TRBD2 (5 bases). The CDR3 contains 15 residues. The V end was cut by 4 bases, the J end by 1 base, with 12 bases between. Germline-derived CDR1 and CDR2 are SGHNT and YYREEE (reference sequence). CDR3 DNA: TGTGCCAGCAGCCAAACTACTAGTTCCTACAATGAGCAGTTCTTC. It specifies CASSQTTSSYNEQFF.

This clonotype was counted a few times. This chain joins TRBV16 and TRBJ1-4; D ambiguous. V was clipped by 2 bases and J by 7 bases, with 5 bases between them. Germline V gene lookup returns CDR1 KGHSY and CDR2 FQNENV. This CDR3 has 12 residues. The CDR3 loop is CASSQSSEKLFF. The CDR3, as DNA: TGTGCCAGCAGCCAAAGCAGTGAAAAACTGTTTTTT.

V usage is TRBV4-1 and J usage is TRBJ1-1; no reliable D call. Per germline, CDR1 MGHRA and CDR2 YSYEKL. This CDR3 has 16 residues. Trimming removed 4 bases from V and 0 bases from J, with 15 bases in between. Here the CDR3 DNA reads TGCGCCAGCAGCCGCTACGCCGACGGACTGAACACTGAAGCTTTCTTT. Translating it yields CASSRYADGLNTEAFF.

The chain uses TRBV28 and TRBJ2-7, with 7 nucleotides matching TRBD2. The CDR3 covers 15 residues. The V gene end was trimmed by 7 bases and the J gene end by 7 bases; junction bases not matched to a gene: 16. Per germline, CDR1 MDHEN and CDR2 SYDVKM. As DNA, the CDR3 is TGTGCCAGCACGTCCGGCGGGAGCGGGTCTCGGGAGCAGTACTTC. Protein product: CASTSGGSGSREQYF. The whole variable domain, filled in from reference TRBV28 and TRBJ2-7, reads DVKVTQSSRYLVKRTGEKVFLECVQDMDHENMFWYRQDPGLGLRLIYFSYDVKMKEKGDIPEGYSVSREKKERFSLILESASTNQTSMYLCASTSGGSGSREQYFGPGTRLTVT.

This clonotype was detected a few times. V and J are TRBV5-6 and TRBJ2-2; 7 nucleotides align to TRBD1. The V and J ends lost 0 bases and 3 bases, in that order; junction bases with no gene match: 2. CDR3 size: 15 residues. CDR1 is SGHDT and CDR2 is YYEEEE in the germline V gene. CDR3 loop: CASSLVQGDTGELFF. The CDR3, as DNA: TGTGCCAGCAGCTTGGTTCAGGGGGACACCGGGGAGCTGTTTTTT.

J is TRBJ1-2 and V is TRBV4-1, with D perhaps TRBD1 (5 bases). Trimming left V 2 bases short and J 0 bases short, with 10 bases between. Germline V gives CDR1 MGHRA, CDR2 YSYEKL. The CDR3 is 15 amino acids. The CDR3 DNA is TGCGCCAGCAGCCAACAACAGGCGGCTAACTATGGCTACACCTTC. Translation gives CASSQQQAANYGYTF.

The sample holds many counts of this clonotype. The chain uses TRBV29-1 and TRBJ2-5; D perhaps matches TRBD1 (5 bases). Per the germline V gene, CDR1 is SQVTM and CDR2 is ANQGSEA. The CDR3 consists of 12 residues. V lost 3 bases to trimming and J lost 1 base, with 6 bases between them. CDR3 in DNA: TGCAGCGTTGATAGGGGCCAAGAGACCCAGTACTTC. Translation: CSVDRGQETQYF.

This clonotype was seen many times. J is TRBJ2-1 and V is TRBV12-3 or TRBV12-4; no definite D call. V lost 2 bases and J lost 6, with 14 bases in between. The CDR3 consists of 15 residues. This chain's CDR3 is CASSLPRGSANEQFF. The CDR3 nucleotides read TGTGCCAGCAGTTTACCTCGTGGGTCCGCCAATGAGCAGTTCTTC.